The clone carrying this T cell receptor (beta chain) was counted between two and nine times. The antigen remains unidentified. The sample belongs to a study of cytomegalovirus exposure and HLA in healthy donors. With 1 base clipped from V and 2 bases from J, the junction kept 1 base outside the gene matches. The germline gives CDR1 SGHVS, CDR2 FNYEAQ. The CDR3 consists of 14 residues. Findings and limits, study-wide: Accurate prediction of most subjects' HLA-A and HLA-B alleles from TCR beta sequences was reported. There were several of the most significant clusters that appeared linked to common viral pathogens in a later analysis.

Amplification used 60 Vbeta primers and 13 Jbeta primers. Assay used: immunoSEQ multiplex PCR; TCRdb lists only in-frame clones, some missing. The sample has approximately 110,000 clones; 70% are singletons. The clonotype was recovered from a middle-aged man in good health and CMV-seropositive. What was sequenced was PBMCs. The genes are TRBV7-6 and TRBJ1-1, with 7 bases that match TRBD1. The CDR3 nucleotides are TGTGCCAGCAGCTTAGGACAGGGAAACACTGAAGCTTTCTTT. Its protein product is CASSLGQGNTEAFF.